This T cell receptor beta chain was recovered during a study of blood T cell repertoires in COVID-19. Study-level background: PBMCs, B-cell-depleted T cells, or T cells were the source of the cDNA or gDNA that made up the material.

Authors' analysis steps: Nucleated cell number was recorded as an estimate derived from reference gene primer amplification. Sequenced by immunoSEQ multiplex PCR; TCRdb stores in-frame clones only, minus some. D and trimming were read from the DNA, whereas the V and J calls and clone size are those reported in that table. The sample lists 160,000 or so clones; 80% to 90% were seen once. V was trimmed by 4 bases and J by 4 bases, leaving 12 bases between them. This CDR3 contains 13 residues. Germline CDR1 and CDR2: SGHRS and YFSETQ. The chain combines TRBV5-1 with TRBJ2-7; a weak D match, TRBD2 (6 bases). This receptor was obtained from a woman between 35 and 50 years old with acute or convalescent COVID-19. Sequenced input: peripheral blood. CDR3 region: CASSTGGGYEQYF. In DNA form, the CDR3 reads TGCGCCAGCAGCACTGGTGGGGGGTACGAGCAGTACTTC.